This T cell receptor beta chain was identified in a study of chemoradiotherapy in HPV16-positive cancers (dated by TCRdb to between 2020 and 2023). About the study as a whole: Using functional T-cell assays on cells from two HPV16-positive patients, the researchers defined candidate HPV-specific T-cell clones and common TCR motifs. The candidate HPV-specific TCRs and motifs were subsequently tracked in TCR repertoires obtained from 90 or so patients with HPV-related cancers. Whether T-cell immunity against the HPV oncoproteins E6 and E7 changes during chemoradiotherapy and whether survival is affected by this immunity were examined in the study. Points the paper makes about the study in general: The functional definition of HPV-specific T cells came from only two HPV16-positive patients, and the survival association was reported for HPV16-positive patients. Among HPV16-positive patients, expansion of HPV-responsive T cells during chemoradiotherapy was associated with better recurrence-free survival. Expansion of candidate HPV-specific clones and E7-related TCR motifs was observed in the tumor microenvironment during treatment, whereas no such expansion was observed for non-HPV-specific T cells.

Only one count was recorded for this clone. Its antigen target is currently unknown. No base qualities exist here, and no much larger clone lies one base off it. The method was the immunoSEQ multiplex PCR assay. In TCRdb, the immuneACCESS table is reduced to in-frame sequences with V and J assigned. These tables do not hold every clone; where another copy was compared, an unresolved V gene accounts for under half, and the others remain unexplained. In this sample the table shows 850 to 1,100 clones, about 80% of which occur a single time. The ten largest clones capture roughly 4.9% of the sample. Its CDR3 holds 14 amino acids, cysteine through phenylalanine. Kept here is only the CDR3 DNA, which spans 42 bases and is read in frame from base 1. V sheds 6 bases and J sheds 0 bases, leaving 15 bases between their ends. The germline V gene encodes CDR1 SQVTM and CDR2 ANQGSEA. Repertoires were sampled repeatedly over the course of chemoradiotherapy, so clonal expansion could be followed in the tumor microenvironment.

The rearrangement combines TRBV29-1 with TRBJ2-7; a tentative D call is TRBD2 (5 bases match). This clonotype was sampled from a human donor with HPV-associated anogenital cancer. The starting material was tumor tissue, obtained from a patient who underwent chemoradiotherapy. The DNA reads TGCAGCGTCGATTTCTCCGGGATCTCCTACGAGCAGTACTTC. Translated, this gives CSVDFSGISYEQYF.